Listed here is a single TCR beta chain. Deletions cut 4 bases from V and 11 bases from J, with 15 bases between. The CDR3 is 13 amino acids. Germline V gene data show CDR1 as SGHDN and CDR2 as FVKESK. In the original analysis: Amplification of reference gene primers provided the estimated nucleated cell counts. TCRdb's copy holds only in-frame clones and misses some; the assay was immunoSEQ multiplex PCR. V, J and clone size reflect that table, while D and trimming were determined from the DNA. This table holds tens of thousands of clones, about 78% found once. These data belong to a study of blood T cell repertoires in COVID-19. Overall study context: Some COVID-19 samples were acute and others convalescent; all came from the United States, Italy and Spain. The analysed material was cDNA or gDNA that came from T cells, B-cell-depleted T cells, or PBMCs.

Sequenced sample: peripheral blood. The V and J genes are TRBV14 and TRBJ1-5; D is possibly TRBD1 (5 bases). This TCR was recovered from a woman older than 75 with acute or convalescent COVID-19. The CDR3 region is CASSPGGMGAQHF. CDR3 coding DNA: TGTGCCAGCAGCCCCGGGGGAATGGGGGCCCAGCATTTT.